This record looks at one T cell receptor beta chain sequence and its context. With 3 bases removed from V and 3 bases from J, the gap between germline ends came to 11 bases. The CDR3 totals 14 residues. Germline V gene sequence: CDR1 LGHNA, CDR2 YSLEER. The data were obtained in a study of blood T cell repertoires in COVID-19. The overall study: Sites in the United States, Italy and Spain provided acute and convalescent COVID-19 samples. The analysed material was cDNA or gDNA that came from T cells, B-cell-depleted T cells, or PBMCs.

Original processing notes: Amplifying reference gene primers gave estimates of nucleated cell counts. Profiled with immunoSEQ multiplex PCR; TCRdb holds only in-frame clones, not every one. V and J calls and clone size are given by that table; D and trimming were obtained from the DNA. The data contain around 240,000 clones, 70% to 85% of them singletons. The chain links TRBV4-3 to TRBJ1-1, with D uncertain. The sequence came from a woman older than 75 with acute or convalescent COVID-19. The sample was peripheral blood. The chain's CDR3 is CASSHAAVDTEAFF. CDR3 sequence (DNA): TGCGCCAGCAGCCATGCCGCGGTTGACACTGAAGCTTTCTTT.